These 18 T cell receptor beta chains originate from one sample sequenced in a study of early T cells in non-severe SARS-CoV-2 infection. Each CDR3 protein is one row after TCRdb ran MiXCR on the 5' RACE reads. The data show tens of thousands of distinct CDR3 sequences, approximately 10% seen once. Sequenced sample: whole blood. The receptor source for this set is an adult who was a healthcare worker with PCR-confirmed SARS-CoV-2 infection or an uninfected control (not recorded which).

This chain links TRBV21-1 with TRBJ2-7. TRBV21-1 is shown as a pseudogene. The CDR3 has 9 amino acids. CDR3 DNA sequence: TGTGCCCCCCGCTACGAGCAGTACTTC. Protein sequence: CAPRYEQYF.

This clonotype was counted many times. J is TRBJ2-7 and V is TRBV20-1; no reliable D call. V lost 5 bases and J lost 5, with 19 bases in between. Germline V lookup: CDR1 DFQATT, CDR2 SNEGSKA (reference sequence). The CDR3 is made up of 14 amino acids. The CDR3 protein is CSACPTWRLHEQYF. The CDR3 coding sequence is TGCAGTGCTTGCCCAACGTGGCGATTGCACGAGCAGTACTTC.

This clonotype was observed a handful of times. This sequence joins TRBV6-1 and TRBJ2-1, with D unresolved. The V gene lost 1 base and the J gene lost 3 bases, with 10 bases spanning the gap. This CDR3 contains 15 residues. Germline CDR1 is MNHNS and CDR2 is SASEGT. The CDR3 protein is CASSEGGDIYNEQFF. For the CDR3, the DNA is TGTGCCAGCAGTGAAGGCGGAGATATCTACAATGAGCAGTTCTTC.

The chain uses TRBV9 and TRBJ2-1; 10 bases fit TRBD2. The germline V gene has CDR1 SGDLS and CDR2 YYNGEE. The length of the CDR3 is 15 residues. Unmatched junction bases numbered 7, after V lost 3 bases and J lost 7 bases. The CDR3 protein is CASSGAGGPANEQFF. The CDR3 coding sequence is TGTGCCAGCAGCGGAGCGGGAGGGCCAGCAAATGAGCAGTTCTTC.

The chain has TRBV10-3 and TRBJ1-3; 7 positions match TRBD1. V lost 3 bases, J lost 3 bases, and 14 bases stayed unmatched. Germline CDR1 reads ENHRY; CDR2 reads SYGVKD. The CDR3 is made up of 18 amino acids. The CDR3 is CAISDWDLGQKFGNTIYF. Here the CDR3 DNA reads TGTGCCATCAGTGATTGGGACTTGGGACAGAAGTTTGGAAACACCATATATTTT.

The chain couples TRBV12-3 or TRBV12-4 to TRBJ2-5, with 11 bases matching TRBD2. This CDR3 is 14 amino acids long. J gave up 3 bases and V 6 bases, and 3 bases lay outside the gene matches. CDR3 residues: CASSFSGREETQYF. CDR3 DNA: TGTGCCAGCAGCTTTAGCGGGAGGGAAGAGACCCAGTACTTC.

Many counts were recorded for this clonotype. This chain joins TRBV7-8 and TRBJ2-5, with 14 bases that match TRBD2. The germline CDR1 and CDR2 sequences are SGHVS and FQNEAQ. This CDR3 has 15 residues. J lost 7 bases, V lost 6 bases, and 7 bases had no gene match. The CDR3 DNA reads TGTGCCAGCAGGGGGACTAGCGGGGGCGGAGGGACCCAGTACTTC. Translated, it gives CASRGTSGGGGTQYF.

This clonotype came up a few times. The chain couples TRBV7-9 to TRBJ1-2; D remains unclear. The CDR3 runs to 12 residues. Germline V gives CDR1 SEHNR, CDR2 FQNEAQ (reference sequence). The V and J ends lost 11 bases and 6 bases respectively, with 16 bases between them. The CDR3: CACRDGFDGYTF. CDR3 nucleotide sequence: TGTGCCTGCCGGGATGGGTTTGATGGCTACACCTTC.

The J gene is TRBJ2-1, the V gene TRBV4-1, with 9 bases identical to TRBD2. The CDR3 consists of 17 residues. The V gene end was trimmed by 0 bases and the J gene end by 4 bases; junction bases not matched to a gene: 7. CDR1 and CDR2 (germline): MGHRA, YSYEKL. Here the CDR3 DNA reads TGCGCCAGCAGCCAAGATCCCCCGGCGGGAGGGTACAATGAGCAGTTCTTC. Translated: CASSQDPPAGGYNEQFF.

The V call is TRBV20-1, the J call TRBJ2-2; TRBD2 might be the D (6 bases). The germline CDR1 and CDR2 sequences are DFQATT and SNEGSKA (reference sequence). The CDR3 is 13 amino acids. Trimming took 5 bases from V and 7 from J, leaving 14 bases between them. For the CDR3, the DNA is TGCAGTGCTTCGCGGGAAGACGGCGGGGAGCTGTTTTTT. This gives the protein CSASREDGGELFF.

The chain couples TRBV27 to TRBJ2-7; D may match TRBD1 or TRBD2 (6 bases each). Germline CDR1 and CDR2: MNHEY and SMNVEV (reference sequence). This CDR3 has 13 residues. The V end was cut by 11 bases, the J end by 0 bases, with 14 bases between. CDR3 bases: TGTGCCTCCTGCAAGGGGGGCTCCTACGAGCAGTACTTC. This codes for CASCKGGSYEQYF.

This clonotype appeared many times. CDR3 sequence: CASFRTSGGNEQFF. CDR3 nucleotides: TGTGCCAGCTTCCGGACTAGCGGTGGCAATGAGCAGTTCTTC. V is TRBV2 and J is TRBJ2-1, with TRBD2 matching 10 bases. From germline, CDR1 is SNHLY and CDR2 FYNNEI. J gave up 6 bases and V 8 bases, and 7 bases lay outside the gene matches. This CDR3 has 14 amino acids.

This chain connects TRBV6-6 to TRBJ1-4, with a tentative D call TRBD1 (5 bases). Germline CDR1 is MNHNY and CDR2 is SVGAGI (reference sequence). CDR3 size: 13 residues. V was clipped by 4 bases and J by 6 bases, with 9 bases between them. The CDR3 DNA reads TGTGCCAGCAGTTCAACAGGACATGAAAAACTGTTTTTT. Its protein product is CASSSTGHEKLFF.

This clonotype was observed a handful of times. The chain recombines TRBV5-4 with TRBJ2-7; 7 bases fit TRBD2. With 0 bases clipped from V and 2 bases from J, the junction kept 5 bases outside the gene matches. CDR3 size: 15 residues. The germline V gene encodes CDR1 SGHNT and CDR2 YYREEE (reference sequence). The DNA for the CDR3 is TGTGCCAGCAGCTTGGCGGGGGGAGGGCCCTACGAGCAGTACTTC. Translated: CASSLAGGGPYEQYF.

The CDR3 reads CASSPHLNEQFF. CDR3 in DNA: TGTGCCAGCAGTCCCCACCTCAATGAGCAGTTCTTC. V usage is TRBV2 and J usage is TRBJ2-1, with unresolved D. The germline V and J ends were trimmed by 5 bases and 6 bases, with 8 bases remaining between them. Germline V CDR1 and CDR2: SNHLY, FYNNEI. The CDR3 consists of 12 residues.

V gene TRBV23-1 combines with J gene TRBJ1-5; TRBD1 matches at 12 bases. TRBV23-1 is annotated as an ORF whose role is uncertain. The J segment lost 6 bases and the V segment lost 3 bases, leaving 6 bases of the junction unmatched. The CDR3 is made up of 16 amino acids. This chain's CDR3 is CASSHRDRGLVQPQHF. The DNA for the CDR3 is TGCGCCAGCAGTCACCGGGACAGGGGGCTCGTTCAGCCCCAGCATTTT.

This chain links TRBV28 with TRBJ2-3, with unresolved D. This CDR3 is built from 11 residues. Germline V lookup: CDR1 MDHEN, CDR2 SYDVKM. Trimming took 3 bases from V and 5 from J, leaving 3 bases between them. Here the CDR3 reads CASSLIDTQYF. The CDR3 nucleotides are TGTGCCAGCAGTTTGATAGATACGCAGTATTTT.

This clonotype was counted ten times or more. This chain links TRBV5-1 with TRBJ1-3; perhaps TRBD1 as D (5 bases). The CDR3 runs 15 residues. Looked up from germline, CDR1 is SGHRS and CDR2 is YFSETQ. V was clipped by 0 bases and J by 2 bases, with 9 bases between them. CDR3 sequence reads: CASSLGRQPGNTIYF. CDR3 DNA sequence: TGCGCCAGCAGCTTGGGTCGACAGCCTGGAAACACCATATATTTT. Full variable domain (rest looked up from reference TRBV5-1 and TRBJ1-3): KAGVTQTPRYLIKTRGQQVTLSCSPISGHRSVSWYQQTPGQGLQFLFEYFSETQRNKGNFPGRFSGRQFSNSRSEMNVSTLELGDSALYLCASSLGRQPGNTIYFGEGSWLTVV.